This entry lists 19 T cell receptor beta chains sequenced from one sample in a study of T cell changes during pregnancy in multiple sclerosis. Assay: immunoSEQ multiplex PCR; the TCRdb copy retains only in-frame clones and omits some. The sample has tens of thousands of clones; more than 90% are singletons. The material was CD4+ T cells from peripheral blood mononuclear cells, obtained in the second trimester of pregnancy. The receptors come from a female donor with multiple sclerosis, enrolled in a pregnancy study.

The rearrangement uses TRBV6-6 and TRBJ1-2; D gene unclear. CDR1 is MNHNY and CDR2 is SVGAGI in the germline V gene (reference sequence). The CDR3 is 12 residues long. V lost 5 bases and J lost 2, with 6 bases in between. CDR3 sequence: CASSRENYGYTF. CDR3 nucleotides: TGTGCCAGCAGTAGGGAGAACTATGGCTACACCTTC.

This rearrangement joins TRBV6-5 to TRBJ2-1, with D hard to call. V gave up 9 bases and J gave up 0 bases, with 12 bases separating them. CDR1 and CDR2 from the germline V gene are MNHEY and SVGAGI. This CDR3 spans 14 amino acids. The CDR3 is CASRLFSSYNEQFF. The CDR3 DNA is TGTGCCAGTCGACTGTTTAGCTCCTACAATGAGCAGTTCTTC.

The chain employs TRBV4-3 and TRBJ2-1; D unresolved. This CDR3 is 13 amino acids long. The ends were cut back, 3 bases at V and 6 bases at J, with 9 bases in the middle. The germline V gene has CDR1 LGHNA and CDR2 YSLEER. The CDR3 coding sequence is TGCGCCAGCAGCCAGGAGTCCGGCAATGAGCAGTTCTTC. It translates to CASSQESGNEQFF.

The rearrangement joins TRBV7-2 to TRBJ2-5; D remains ambiguous. The ends were cut back, 7 bases at V and 0 bases at J, with 6 bases in the middle. Per the germline V gene, CDR1 is SGHTA and CDR2 is FQGNSA. This CDR3 is built from 12 residues. CDR3 DNA sequence: TGTGCCAGCACCCGGTACCAAGAGACCCAGTACTTC. Translated: CASTRYQETQYF.

The chain combines TRBV7-2 with TRBJ1-5, with D perhaps matching TRBD1 (5 bases). The CDR3 is 14 residues long. The V and J ends lost 5 bases and 3 bases respectively, with 11 bases between them. Germline V lookup: CDR1 SGHTA, CDR2 FQGNSA. CDR3 amino acids: CASSITGYNQPQHF. The CDR3 bases are TGTGCCAGCAGCATCACAGGATACAATCAGCCCCAGCATTTT.

The chain is built from TRBV19 and TRBJ2-7; 7 bases are a match to TRBD1. J lost 2 bases, V lost 6 bases, and 7 bases had no gene match. Germline assignment: CDR1 LNHDA and CDR2 SQIVND (reference sequence). This CDR3 has 14 amino acids. CDR3 nucleotide sequence: TGTGCCAGTAGCGATCGGGACAGTCCCTACGAGCAGTACTTC. It is translated as CASSDRDSPYEQYF.

The chain employs TRBV5-5 and TRBJ2-1, with 7 bases matching TRBD2. The CDR3 runs 19 residues. V shed 1 base and J 0 bases; nucleotides not matched to a gene: 13. Germline CDR1 SGHKS, CDR2 YYEKEE (reference sequence). The CDR3 is CASSLKVASGEDSYNEQFF. The CDR3 DNA reads TGTGCCAGCAGCTTGAAGGTGGCTAGCGGCGAGGACTCCTACAATGAGCAGTTCTTC. Full variable domain (rest looked up from reference TRBV5-5 and TRBJ2-1): DAGVTQSPTHLIKTRGQQVTLRCSPISGHKSVSWYQQVLGQGPQFIFQYYEKEERGRGNFPDRFSARQFPNYSSELNVNALLLGDSALYLCASSLKVASGEDSYNEQFFGPGTRLTVL.

The chain combines TRBV2 with TRBJ2-7; TRBD1 agrees at 10 bases. Trimming took 3 bases from V and 3 from J; bases not matched to a gene: 8. This CDR3 has 16 amino acids. The germline gives CDR1 SNHLY, CDR2 FYNNEI. DNA of the CDR3: TGTGCCAGCAGTGATTTAATGGGACAGGGGATCTACGAGCAGTACTTC. This encodes CASSDLMGQGIYEQYF.

V and J are TRBV7-2 and TRBJ2-1; 9 bases align to TRBD2. Germline trimming cut 6 bases from V and 4 bases from J; bases unmatched to any gene: 4. CDR1 is SGHTA, CDR2 FQGNSA, per germline. The CDR3 consists of 14 residues. The CDR3 DNA follows: TGTGCCAGCAGTGGCGGGGGGGTATACAATGAGCAGTTCTTC. This gives the protein CASSGGGVYNEQFF.

The chain employs TRBV4-3 and TRBJ2-3; TRBD2 aligns across 16 bases. J lost 4 bases, V lost 0 bases, and 7 bases had no gene match. This CDR3 is built from 19 residues. In germline, CDR1 is LGHNA, CDR2 YSLEER. As DNA, the CDR3 is TGCGCCAGCAGCCAAGATAGCGCCGGGACTAGCGGGGGGGCAGATACGCAGTATTTT. The encoded protein is CASSQDSAGTSGGADTQYF.

The chain uses TRBV30 and TRBJ1-2; 7 bases fit TRBD1. After removal of 5 bases from V and 5 bases from J, the junction contained 8 bases not matched to a gene. Germline V CDR1 and CDR2: GTSNPN, SVGIG (reference sequence). The CDR3 has 13 amino acids. The CDR3 here is CAWSAGTVYGYTF. The CDR3 region has the DNA TGTGCCTGGTCCGCCGGGACAGTGTATGGCTACACCTTC.

V gene TRBV5-1 combines with J gene TRBJ1-2; 8 bases map to TRBD1. The germline V gene encodes CDR1 SGHRS and CDR2 YFSETQ. V gave up 3 bases and J gave up 7 bases; unmatched junction bases: 11. CDR3 length: 15 residues. CDR3 sequence: CASSSLGQVQGGYTF. The CDR3, as DNA: TGCGCCAGCAGCTCACTGGGACAGGTTCAGGGTGGCTACACCTTC.

This chain links TRBV27 with TRBJ2-2; perhaps TRBD1 as D (5 bases). CDR1 and CDR2 from the germline V gene are MNHEY and SMNVEV (reference sequence). V lost 3 bases to trimming and J lost 5 bases, with 13 bases between them. The CDR3 totals 15 residues. The CDR3 loop reads CASSFFPGRTGELFF. Written as DNA, the CDR3 is TGTGCCAGCAGTTTTTTCCCAGGGCGGACCGGGGAGCTGTTTTTT.

The chain combines TRBV6-4 with TRBJ2-3; TRBD2 is a possible D gene (5 bases). CDR3 size: 17 residues. The V end was cut by 6 bases, the J end by 4 bases, with 23 bases between. Germline V gene lookup returns CDR1 MRHNA and CDR2 SNTAGT. CDR3 sequence reads: CASSPFRETLNADTQYF. The CDR3 DNA follows: TGTGCCAGCAGCCCGTTTCGGGAAACATTGAATGCAGATACGCAGTATTTT.

The rearrangement joins TRBV4-2 to TRBJ2-3, with TRBD2 matching over 9 bases. V shed 3 bases and J 3 bases; nucleotides not matched to a gene: 7. Germline CDR1 LGHNA, CDR2 YNFKEQ. The CDR3 consists of 16 residues. The CDR3 here is CASSHPSGRRTDTQYF. The CDR3 nucleotides read TGTGCCAGCAGCCACCCGAGCGGGAGGAGAACAGATACGCAGTATTTT.

The J gene is TRBJ2-1, the V gene TRBV9; 7 bases match TRBD2. Germline trimming cut 3 bases from V and 9 bases from J; bases unmatched to any gene: 6. The CDR3 sequence is 13 residues long. Germline CDR1 and CDR2: SGDLS and YYNGEE. This chain's CDR3 is CASSEGWGGEQFF. Written as DNA, the CDR3 is TGTGCCAGCAGCGAGGGCTGGGGGGGTGAGCAGTTCTTC.

The V and J genes are TRBV14 and TRBJ1-2; 7 bases agree with TRBD1. The CDR3 is made up of 13 amino acids. V lost 4 bases, J lost 7 bases, and 6 bases stayed unmatched. In germline, CDR1 is SGHDN, CDR2 FVKESK. CDR3: CASSPNYRGGYTF. CDR3 DNA: TGTGCCAGCAGCCCAAATTACAGGGGTGGCTACACCTTC.

The chain carries TRBV29-1 and TRBJ1-2; perhaps TRBD1 as D (5 bases). CDR3 length: 13 amino acids. Germline V CDR1 and CDR2: SQVTM, ANQGSEA. V was cut by 5 bases and J by 3 bases, with 13 bases left in between. The CDR3 DNA follows: TGCAGCGTTTCGGCAGGGACTGACTATGGCTACACCTTC. It yields the protein CSVSAGTDYGYTF.

The chain is built from TRBV9 and TRBJ1-1; TRBD1 agrees at 10 bases. This CDR3 is 15 amino acids long. Losses at the gene ends were 0 bases for V and 3 bases for J; bases not matched to a gene: 2. Germline loops: CDR1 SGDLS, CDR2 YYNGEE. DNA for the CDR3: TGTGCCAGCAGCGTAGGGGACAGGGGATACACTGAAGCTTTCTTT. Translated: CASSVGDRGYTEAFF.